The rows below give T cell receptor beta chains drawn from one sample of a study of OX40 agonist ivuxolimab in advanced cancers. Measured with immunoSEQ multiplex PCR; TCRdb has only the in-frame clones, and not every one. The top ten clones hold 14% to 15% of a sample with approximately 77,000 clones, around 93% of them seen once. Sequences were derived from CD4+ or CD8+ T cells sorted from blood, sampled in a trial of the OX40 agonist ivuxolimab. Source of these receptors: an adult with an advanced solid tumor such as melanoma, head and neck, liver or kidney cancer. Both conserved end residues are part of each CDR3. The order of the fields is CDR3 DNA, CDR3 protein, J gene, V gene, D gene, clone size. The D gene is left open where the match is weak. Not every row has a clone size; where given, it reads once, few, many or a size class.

TGTGCCAGCACTGAAGGAGTGACAGGGAACGGCTACACCTTC | CASTEGVTGNGYTF | TRBJ1-2 | TRBV2 | TRBD1 | NA
TGTGCCAGCAGCTTATTAACAGGGGGCACTGAAGCTTTCTTT | CASSLLTGGTEAFF | TRBJ1-1 | TRBV5-6 | TRBD1 | NA
TGTGCCACCAGCAGAGATCGGGGGGGGCCCTACAATGAGCAGTTCTTC | CATSRDRGGPYNEQFF | TRBJ2-1 | TRBV15 | TRBD2 | NA
TGTGCCATCAGTGGTGACAATGAGCAGTTCTTC | CAISGDNEQFF | TRBJ2-1 | TRBV10-3 | NA | NA
TGCGCCAGCAGCCAAGATTGGACACCCTCCTACGAGCAGTACTTC | CASSQDWTPSYEQYF | TRBJ2-7 | TRBV4-3 | NA | NA
TGTGCCAGCAGCTTATATCCAGGGAGCTCCTACGAGCAGTACTTC | CASSLYPGSSYEQYF | TRBJ2-7 | TRBV7-2 | NA | few
TGTGCCAGCAGTAGTCCGGGACAGGGATACGAGCAGTACTTC | CASSSPGQGYEQYF | TRBJ2-7 | TRBV28 | TRBD1 | once
TGTGCCAGCAGTTACTCAGAGGGTAGGGACACTGAAGCTTTCTTT | CASSYSEGRDTEAFF | TRBJ1-1 | TRBV6-6 | NA | NA
TGTGCCAGCAGCTTTTTCGGTTCTGGAAACACCATATATTTT | CASSFFGSGNTIYF | TRBJ1-3 | TRBV7-2 | NA | NA
TGTGCCTGGAGTCTTGCGGGAGTCAGCCCGCTCGGTGAGCAGTTCTTC | CAWSLAGVSPLGEQFF | TRBJ2-1 | TRBV30 | TRBD2 | NA
TGTGCCAGCAGTCAAAGTACCGGGACTAGCGATTACAATGAGCAGTTCTTC | CASSQSTGTSDYNEQFF | TRBJ2-1 | TRBV28 | TRBD2 | once
TGTGCCAGCACCACAGGGTTGTCGCTTTTCAATGAGCAGTTCTTC | CASTTGLSLFNEQFF | TRBJ2-1 | TRBV11-2 | NA | NA
TGTGCCAGCAGTGAGCTCATGGACTCCTACGAGCAGTACTTC | CASSELMDSYEQYF | TRBJ2-7 | TRBV2 | NA | NA
TGCGCCAGCAGCCAAGCGACAGGGGACGAGCAGTACTTC | CASSQATGDEQYF | TRBJ2-7 | TRBV4-1 | TRBD1 | NA
TGTGCCAGCAGTGAAGGGGACAGCTCCTACGAGCAGTACTTC | CASSEGDSSYEQYF | TRBJ2-7 | TRBV6-1 | TRBD1 | NA
TGTGCCAGCAGCCCGGGAGTTGGGGCAGATACGCAGTATTTT | CASSPGVGADTQYF | TRBJ2-3 | TRBV7-9 | NA | NA
TGCGCCAGCAGCCAAGAAAATGGGGTTGACTACGAGCAGTACTTC | CASSQENGVDYEQYF | TRBJ2-7 | TRBV4-3 | NA | NA
TGTGCCAGCAGCTTCCTCGGGACTAGCGGGATGTACGAGCAGTACTTC | CASSFLGTSGMYEQYF | TRBJ2-7 | TRBV7-9 | TRBD2 | NA
TGTGCCAGCAGTGGGACCGAGTACGAGCAGTACTTC | CASSGTEYEQYF | TRBJ2-7 | TRBV6-5 | NA | once
TGTGCCAGCAGCTTAGCGGCAGACACAGATACGCAGTATTTT | CASSLAADTDTQYF | TRBJ2-3 | TRBV7-9 | NA | NA
TGTGCCAGTAGTATTCGTCCGGACTCTAACTATGGCTACACCTTC | CASSIRPDSNYGYTF | TRBJ1-2 | TRBV19 | NA | NA
TGCGCCAGCGGGGACTCTAAGTGGGAGCAGTACTTC | CASGDSKWEQYF | TRBJ2-7 | TRBV10-2 | NA | NA
TGTGCCAGCAGCCTGCGGGACTGGTGGAACGCCGGGGAGCTGTTTTTT | CASSLRDWWNAGELFF | TRBJ2-2 | TRBV7-9 | NA | NA
TGTGCCAGCAGCACGGCCGGGGGTGTAGGGGAGCAGTACTTC | CASSTAGGVGEQYF | TRBJ2-7 | TRBV7-9 | NA | NA
TGCGCCAGCAGCTTAGGGCCGGAAACTAACTACGAGCAGTACTTC | CASSLGPETNYEQYF | TRBJ2-7 | TRBV5-1 | NA | NA
TGTGCCAGCAGCGAAAGGGCAGGGGACACTGAAGCTTTCTTT | CASSERAGDTEAFF | TRBJ1-1 | TRBV21-1 | NA | NA
TGTGCCATAGGGGACAGGGCGGACGAGCAGTACTTC | CAIGDRADEQYF | TRBJ2-7 | TRBV10-3 | TRBD1 | NA
TGTGCCAGCAGTGGAGGGGTTAGGGACTCGCCTCGGGGAGAGCAGTTCTTC | CASSGGVRDSPRGEQFF | TRBJ2-1 | TRBV28 | NA | NA
TGTGCCAGCAGTGACTCGGGACTAGGGTCGGACAATGAGCAGTTCTTC | CASSDSGLGSDNEQFF | TRBJ2-1 | TRBV6-4 | TRBD2 | NA
TGCGCCAGCAGCCAAGTAGAACAGGGGGCGGACGAGCAGTACTTC | CASSQVEQGADEQYF | TRBJ2-7 | TRBV4-1 | TRBD1 | NA
TGTGCCAGCAGTTTGGACACTACCTACGAGCAGTACTTC | CASSLDTTYEQYF | TRBJ2-7 | TRBV27 | NA | NA
TGCGCCAGCAGCCAAGATCAGAACACCGGGGAGCTGTTTTTT | CASSQDQNTGELFF | TRBJ2-2 | TRBV4-1 | NA | NA
TGCACACAGGGGGCGAACACTGAAGCTTTCTTT | CTQGANTEAFF | TRBJ1-1 | TRBV1 | NA | NA
TGTGCCAGCAGCCAGGACAGGGGTCTTACCCTCAATGAGCAGTTCTTC | CASSQDRGLTLNEQFF | TRBJ2-1 | TRBV5-4 | TRBD1 | once
TGTGCCAGCAGCCAGGGGACGGGGAACAATCAGCCCCAGCATTTT | CASSQGTGNNQPQHF | TRBJ1-5 | TRBV5-6 | NA | NA
TGTGCCAGCAGTTACAGGGGGCTCGGGAAAGATACGCAGTATTTT | CASSYRGLGKDTQYF | TRBJ2-3 | TRBV6-6 | TRBD1 | NA
TGTGCCAGCAGCTTTTGGGGGACAGCCTACGAGCAGTACTTC | CASSFWGTAYEQYF | TRBJ2-7 | TRBV5-6 | TRBD1 | NA
TGTGCCAGCGGGGGGTCCTACGAGCAGTACTTC | CASGGSYEQYF | TRBJ2-7 | TRBV6-5 | NA | NA
TGCGCCAGCACAACCCGGGGGGAGTCCTTCTATGAGCAGTTCTTC | CASTTRGESFYEQFF | TRBJ2-1 | TRBV4-1 | TRBD2 | NA
TGTGCCAGCAGTTGGAAGGGGGACACTGAAGCTTTCTTT | CASSWKGDTEAFF | TRBJ1-1 | TRBV6-5 | NA | NA
TGTGCCAGCAGTTTATTATTCCCCCGCCCAACCGGGACAGACAACACTGAAGCTTTCTTT | CASSLLFPRPTGTDNTEAFF | TRBJ1-1 | TRBV27 | TRBD1 | NA
TGTGCCAGCAGTTTAGTCGTGGGGGGAGATACGCAGTATTTT | CASSLVVGGDTQYF | TRBJ2-3 | TRBV27 | NA | NA
TGTGCCAGCAGCTGGGACAGGGAGATGCCTGAAGCTTTCTTT | CASSWDREMPEAFF | TRBJ1-1 | TRBV5-4 | TRBD1 | NA
TGTGCCAGCAGTAACAGGGACACTGAAGCTTTCTTT | CASSNRDTEAFF | TRBJ1-1 | TRBV28 | NA | few
TGTGCCAGCAGCGGGGGTACTAGCACAGATACGCAGTATTTT | CASSGGTSTDTQYF | TRBJ2-3 | TRBV9 | NA | NA
TGTGCCACCAGCGGGACGGACAGATATGGCTACACCTTC | CATSGTDRYGYTF | TRBJ1-2 | TRBV15 | NA | NA
TGTGCCAGCAGTGAATCCCGTCCGGACAGCGGTAGGACAGATACGCAGTATTTT | CASSESRPDSGRTDTQYF | TRBJ2-3 | TRBV25-1 | NA | NA
TGTGCCAGCAGCTTAGGGGGGAGCTCCTACGAGCAGTACTTC | CASSLGGSSYEQYF | TRBJ2-7 | TRBV13 | NA | NA
TGTGCCAACTCACCGGAAACAGCAAGATTCAACGAGCAGTACTTC | CANSPETARFNEQYF | TRBJ2-7 | TRBV18 | NA | NA
TGTGCCAGTAGTAGAGACGGGAGGATGGATCAGCCCCAGCATTTT | CASSRDGRMDQPQHF | TRBJ1-5 | TRBV19 | NA | once